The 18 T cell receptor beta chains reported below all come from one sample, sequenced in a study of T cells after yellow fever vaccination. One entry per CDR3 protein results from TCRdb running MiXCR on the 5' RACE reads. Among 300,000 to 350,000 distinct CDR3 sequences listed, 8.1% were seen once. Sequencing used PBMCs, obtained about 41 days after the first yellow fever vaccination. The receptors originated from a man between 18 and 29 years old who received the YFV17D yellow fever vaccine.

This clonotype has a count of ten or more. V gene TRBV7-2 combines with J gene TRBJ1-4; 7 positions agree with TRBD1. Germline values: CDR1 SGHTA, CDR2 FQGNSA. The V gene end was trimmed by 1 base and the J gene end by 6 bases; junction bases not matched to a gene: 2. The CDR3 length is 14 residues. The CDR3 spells CASSLDGTDEKLFF. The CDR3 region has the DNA TGTGCCAGCAGCTTAGACGGGACAGATGAAAAACTGTTTTTT.

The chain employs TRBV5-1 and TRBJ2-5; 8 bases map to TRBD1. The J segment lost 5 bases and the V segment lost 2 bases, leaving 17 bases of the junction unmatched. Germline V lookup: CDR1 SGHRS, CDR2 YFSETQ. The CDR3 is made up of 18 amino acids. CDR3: CASSFGYRDRLRWETQYF. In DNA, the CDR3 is TGCGCCAGCAGCTTCGGCTACCGGGACAGGCTCCGCTGGGAGACCCAGTACTTC.

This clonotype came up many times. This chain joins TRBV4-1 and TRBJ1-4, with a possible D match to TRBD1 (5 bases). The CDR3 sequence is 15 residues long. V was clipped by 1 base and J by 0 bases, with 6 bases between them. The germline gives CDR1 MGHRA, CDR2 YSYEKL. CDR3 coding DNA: TGCGCCAGCAGCCAAGCGGGGGCAACTAATGAAAAACTGTTTTTT. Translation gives CASSQAGATNEKLFF.

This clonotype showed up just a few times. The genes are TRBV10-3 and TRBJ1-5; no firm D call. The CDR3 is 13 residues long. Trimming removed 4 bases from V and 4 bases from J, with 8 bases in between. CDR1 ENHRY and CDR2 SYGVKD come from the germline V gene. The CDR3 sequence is CAISVAGNQPQHF. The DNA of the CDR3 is TGTGCCATCAGTGTGGCGGGGAATCAGCCCCAGCATTTT.

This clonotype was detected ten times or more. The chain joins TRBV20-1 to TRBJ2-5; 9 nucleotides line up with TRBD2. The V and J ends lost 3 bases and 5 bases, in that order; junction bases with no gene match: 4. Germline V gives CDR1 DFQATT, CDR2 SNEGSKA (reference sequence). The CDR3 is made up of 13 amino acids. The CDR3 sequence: CSARGGGAETQYF. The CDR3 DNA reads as TGCAGTGCTAGGGGCGGGGGGGCCGAGACCCAGTACTTC.

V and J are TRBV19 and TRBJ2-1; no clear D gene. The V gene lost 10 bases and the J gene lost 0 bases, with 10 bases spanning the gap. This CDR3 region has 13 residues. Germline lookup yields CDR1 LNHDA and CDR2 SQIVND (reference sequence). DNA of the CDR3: TGTGCCACCCTGAGTAGCTCCTACAATGAGCAGTTCTTC. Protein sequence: CATLSSSYNEQFF.

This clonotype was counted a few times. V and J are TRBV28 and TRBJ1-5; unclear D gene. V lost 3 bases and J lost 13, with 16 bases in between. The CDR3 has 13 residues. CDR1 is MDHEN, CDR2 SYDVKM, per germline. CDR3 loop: CASSFASLGPQHF. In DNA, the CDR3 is TGTGCCAGCAGTTTTGCGAGTTTAGGTCCGCAGCATTTT.

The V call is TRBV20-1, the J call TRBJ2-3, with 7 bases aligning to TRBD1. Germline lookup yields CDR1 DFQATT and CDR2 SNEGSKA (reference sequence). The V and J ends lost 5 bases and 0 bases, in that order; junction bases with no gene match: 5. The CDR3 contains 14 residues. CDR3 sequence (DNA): TGCAGTGCTGGAATGACAGGGAGCACAGATACGCAGTATTTT. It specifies CSAGMTGSTDTQYF.

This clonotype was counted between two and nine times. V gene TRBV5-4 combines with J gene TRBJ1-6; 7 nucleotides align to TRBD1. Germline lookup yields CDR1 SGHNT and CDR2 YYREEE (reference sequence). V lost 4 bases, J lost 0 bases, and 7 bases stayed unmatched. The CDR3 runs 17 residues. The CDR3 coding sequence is TGTGCCAGCAGCCCGGGACAGCTGAGCTCCTATAATTCACCCCTCCACTTT. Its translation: CASSPGQLSSYNSPLHF.

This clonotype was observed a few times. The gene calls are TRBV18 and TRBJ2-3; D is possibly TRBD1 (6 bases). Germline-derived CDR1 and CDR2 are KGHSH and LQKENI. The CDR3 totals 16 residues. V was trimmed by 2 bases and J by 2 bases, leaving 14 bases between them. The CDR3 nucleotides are TGTGCCAGCTCACCAGTAACAGGGACCCCCACAGATACGCAGTATTTT. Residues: CASSPVTGTPTDTQYF.

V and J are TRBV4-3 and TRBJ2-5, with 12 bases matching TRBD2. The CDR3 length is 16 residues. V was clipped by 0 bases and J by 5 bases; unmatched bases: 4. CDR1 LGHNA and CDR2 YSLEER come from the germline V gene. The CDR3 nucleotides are TGCGCCAGCAGCCAAGATCTAGCGGGGGGGCCGGAGACCCAGTACTTC. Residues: CASSQDLAGGPETQYF.

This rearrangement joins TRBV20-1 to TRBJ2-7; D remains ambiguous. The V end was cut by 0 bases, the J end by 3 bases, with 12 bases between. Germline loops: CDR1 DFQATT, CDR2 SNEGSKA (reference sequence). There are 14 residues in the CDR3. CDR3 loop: CSARDRPGNYEQYF. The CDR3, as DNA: TGCAGTGCTAGAGATCGCCCAGGAAACTACGAGCAGTACTTC.

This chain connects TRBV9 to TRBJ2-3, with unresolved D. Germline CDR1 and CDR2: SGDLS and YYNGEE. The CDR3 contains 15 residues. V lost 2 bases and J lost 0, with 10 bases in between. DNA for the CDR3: TGTGCCAGCAGCGTGGAGCGTGGTAGCACAGATACGCAGTATTTT. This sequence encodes CASSVERGSTDTQYF.

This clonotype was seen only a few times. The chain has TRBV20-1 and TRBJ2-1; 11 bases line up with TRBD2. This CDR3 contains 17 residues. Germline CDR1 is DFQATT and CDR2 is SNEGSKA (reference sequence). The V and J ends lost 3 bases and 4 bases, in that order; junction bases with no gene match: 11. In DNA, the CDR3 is TGCAGTGCTAGTGGGACTAGCGGATGGGCTAGGTACAATGAGCAGTTCTTC. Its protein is CSASGTSGWARYNEQFF.

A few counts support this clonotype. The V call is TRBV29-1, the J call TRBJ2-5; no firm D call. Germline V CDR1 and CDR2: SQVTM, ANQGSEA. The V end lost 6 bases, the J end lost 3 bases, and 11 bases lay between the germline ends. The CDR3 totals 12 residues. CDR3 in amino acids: CSVPTGEETQYF. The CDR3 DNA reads TGCAGCGTCCCGACTGGAGAAGAGACCCAGTACTTC.

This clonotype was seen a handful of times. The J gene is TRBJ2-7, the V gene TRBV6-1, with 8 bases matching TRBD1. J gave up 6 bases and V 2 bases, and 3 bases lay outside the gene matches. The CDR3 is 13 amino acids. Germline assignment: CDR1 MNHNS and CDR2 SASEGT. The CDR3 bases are TGTGCCAGCAGTGAAATACAGGGGGGCGAGCAGTACGTC. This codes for CASSEIQGGEQYV.

The CDR3 loop reads CASSRPLETQYF. The CDR3 DNA follows: TGTGCCAGCAGCCGCCCCTTGGAGACCCAGTACTTC. V is TRBV7-6 and J is TRBJ2-5; D uncertain. The length of the CDR3 is 12 residues. Trimming took 5 bases from V and 5 from J, leaving 9 bases between them. Germline V gives CDR1 SGHVS, CDR2 FNYEAQ.

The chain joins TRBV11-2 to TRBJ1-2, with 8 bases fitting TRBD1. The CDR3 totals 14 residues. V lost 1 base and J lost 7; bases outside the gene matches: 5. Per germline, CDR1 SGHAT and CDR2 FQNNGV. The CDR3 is CASSLGQGAVGYTF. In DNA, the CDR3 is TGTGCCAGCAGCTTAGGGCAGGGGGCGGTTGGCTACACCTTC.